These 24 T cell receptor beta chains were all obtained from the same sample, sequenced in a study of T cell responses to AZD1222 COVID-19 vaccine. TCRdb keeps only in-frame clones here, not all; method: immunoSEQ multiplex PCR. The sample has 150,000 to 200,000 clones, just under 95% seen once; the top ten hold around 0.96%. Sequencing used peripheral blood, obtained on day 0 of AZD1222 vaccination. The receptors stem from an adult in good health.

J is TRBJ1-6 and V is TRBV29-1; 8 bases align to TRBD1. The CDR3 is 15 residues long. The ends lost 6 bases at V and 7 bases at J; junction bases unmatched: 11. Germline V gene lookup returns CDR1 SQVTM and CDR2 ANQGSEA. The DNA of the CDR3 is TGCAGCGTCGCGGACAGGGTGGGGATCAATTCACCCCTCCACTTT. Its protein product is CSVADRVGINSPLHF. Full variable domain (remainder filled in from reference TRBV29-1 and TRBJ1-6): SAVISQKPSRDICQRGTSLTIQCQVDSQVTMMFWYRQQPGQSLTLIATANQGSEATYESGFVIDKFPISRPNLTFSTLTVSNMSPEDSSIYLCSVADRVGINSPLHFGNGTRLTVT.

CDR3 in DNA: TGCGCCAGCAGCTTGGCCCTGGGACTAGGCGTAAGCGAGCAGTTCTTC. Translation: CASSLALGLGVSEQFF. The genes are TRBV5-1 and TRBJ2-1; 8 bases are shared with TRBD2. CDR3 length: 16 residues. The V gene's germline CDR1 is SGHRS and CDR2 YFSETQ. J gave up 10 bases and V 0 bases, and 12 bases lay outside the gene matches.

This chain connects TRBV28 to TRBJ1-6; TRBD1 is a possible D gene (6 bases). The length of the CDR3 is 15 residues. Deletions cut 6 bases from V and 4 bases from J, with 13 bases between. CDR1 MDHEN and CDR2 SYDVKM come from the germline V gene. The DNA for the CDR3 is TGTGCCAGCAGGGGGGGGACATTATATAATTCACCCCTCCACTTT. This translates into CASRGGTLYNSPLHF.

The V gene is TRBV12-3 or TRBV12-4, the J gene TRBJ1-1; D gene uncertain. V lost 2 bases and J lost 7, with 11 bases in between. The CDR3 covers 13 residues. Here the CDR3 reads CASSLRAPSEAFF. The CDR3 region has the DNA TGTGCCAGCAGTTTACGGGCCCCGAGTGAAGCTTTCTTT.

The table lists this clone with a count of one. V gene TRBV29-1 combines with J gene TRBJ1-2; 7 nucleotides line up with TRBD1. The V gene end was trimmed by 1 base and the J gene end by 2 bases; junction bases not matched to a gene: 7. CDR3 size: 15 residues. Looked up from germline, CDR1 is SQVTM and CDR2 is ANQGSEA. CDR3 DNA: TGCAGCGTTGAAGCCCGGACAGGCCACAACTATGGCTACACCTTC. Translation: CSVEARTGHNYGYTF.

There are a few counts of this clone. The chain uses TRBV6-1 and TRBJ2-7, with TRBD2 matching over 8 bases. The CDR3 covers 17 residues. The J segment lost 2 bases and the V segment lost 3 bases, leaving 12 bases of the junction unmatched. From germline, CDR1 is MNHNS and CDR2 SASEGT. DNA of the CDR3: TGTGCCAGCAGTGATCCGTCGGGGGGGGCCCGTGCCTACGAGCAGTACTTC. Residues: CASSDPSGGARAYEQYF.

The chain couples TRBV19 to TRBJ2-5; TRBD2 is a possible D gene (5 bases). The CDR3 covers 14 residues. Germline loops: CDR1 LNHDA, CDR2 SQIVND (reference sequence). The V end was cut by 10 bases, the J end by 2 bases, with 17 bases between. The CDR3 sequence is CATSPAGSQETQYF. In DNA, the CDR3 is TGTGCCACCTCGCCGGCGGGCTCTCAAGAGACCCAGTACTTC.

The chain uses TRBV27 and TRBJ2-5; TRBD1 is a possible D gene (5 bases). The CDR3 sequence is 14 residues long. V lost 2 bases, J lost 1 base, and 8 bases lay in between. Germline V gene sequence: CDR1 MNHEY, CDR2 SMNVEV (reference sequence). CDR3 sequence (DNA): TGTGCCAGCAGTTTAAGAGACAGCCAAGAGACCCAGTACTTC. Amino acids: CASSLRDSQETQYF.

This chain connects TRBV24-1 to TRBJ1-5; D remains ambiguous. Trimming cost V 4 bases and J 5 bases, with 5 bases left between them. CDR3 length: 12 residues. CDR1 is KGHDR, CDR2 SFDVKD, per germline. The CDR3: CATSDPDQPQHF. The CDR3 DNA reads as TGTGCCACCAGTGACCCAGATCAGCCCCAGCATTTT.

V is TRBV2 and J is TRBJ2-1; D could derive from TRBD1 or TRBD2 (5 bases each). Germline lookup yields CDR1 SNHLY and CDR2 FYNNEI. Trimming shortened V by 3 bases and J by 9 bases, and 12 bases separated the two germline ends. CDR3 size: 13 residues. This CDR3 is CASSEIGAGEQFF. Written as DNA, the CDR3 is TGTGCCAGCAGTGAGATTGGGGCGGGTGAGCAGTTCTTC.

V is TRBV27 and J is TRBJ2-1, with TRBD1 matching over 11 bases. The CDR3 contains 16 residues. The J segment lost 6 bases and the V segment lost 4 bases, leaving 8 bases of the junction unmatched. Germline-derived CDR1 and CDR2 are MNHEY and SMNVEV (reference sequence). CDR3 DNA: TGTGCCAGCAGTTCTCGGGCCGGGACAGGGGGCAATGAGCAGTTCTTC. Translating gives CASSSRAGTGGNEQFF.

The CDR3 DNA is TGTGCCAGCTCACCAGGGACAGGGGGCACTGAAGCTTTCTTT. It yields the protein CASSPGTGGTEAFF. The chain is built from TRBV18 and TRBJ1-1; TRBD1 matches 11 bases. The junction had 0 bases not matched to a gene; V was cut back by 2 bases and J by 4 bases. There are 14 residues in the CDR3. Germline lookup yields CDR1 KGHSH and CDR2 LQKENI.

The chain links TRBV5-4 to TRBJ2-7, with D perhaps matching TRBD1 (6 bases). CDR1 and CDR2 (germline): SGHNT, YYREEE (reference sequence). Between the trimmed V and J ends, which lost 4 bases and 0 bases, there was a span of 11 bases. The CDR3 is made up of 14 amino acids. CDR3: CASSSTGSSYEQYF. The CDR3, as DNA: TGTGCCAGCAGCAGTACAGGGTCCTCCTACGAGCAGTACTTC.

This clone was seen just once. The gene calls are TRBV5-1 and TRBJ1-5; D possibly corresponds to TRBD1 (5 bases). V was clipped by 4 bases and J by 0 bases, with 11 bases between them. Germline V gene lookup returns CDR1 SGHRS and CDR2 YFSETQ. The CDR3 is 15 amino acids. This CDR3 is CASSPQGDSNQPQHF. The CDR3 coding sequence is TGCGCCAGCAGCCCCCAAGGGGATAGCAATCAGCCCCAGCATTTT.

V and J are TRBV4-1 and TRBJ2-1, with D hard to call. V lost 1 base to trimming and J lost 10 bases, with 11 bases between them. This CDR3 comprises 13 residues. The germline V gene has CDR1 MGHRA and CDR2 YSYEKL. CDR3: CASSQGDWVEQFF. CDR3 nucleotide sequence: TGCGCCAGCAGCCAAGGTGATTGGGTGGAGCAGTTCTTC.

The V call is TRBV5-1, the J call TRBJ1-4; 9 bases agree with TRBD1. The V segment lost 5 bases and the J segment 6 bases; nucleotides outside the gene matches: 8. The CDR3 totals 15 residues. The germline CDR1 and CDR2 sequences are SGHRS and YFSETQ. Written as DNA, the CDR3 is TGCGCCAGCAGAATGGGGGGACAGGGCGATGAAAAACTGTTTTTT. This encodes CASRMGGQGDEKLFF.

The J gene is TRBJ1-2, the V gene TRBV5-1, with D hard to call. The CDR3 contains 14 residues. Germline CDR1 and CDR2: SGHRS and YFSETQ. V was clipped by 0 bases and J by 8 bases, with 14 bases between them. CDR3 in amino acids: CASSLVPNTGGYTF. The DNA of the CDR3 is TGCGCCAGCAGCTTGGTCCCCAACACTGGCGGCTACACCTTC.

This sequence joins TRBV7-9 and TRBJ1-1; the D is unclear. The CDR3 contains 11 residues. Trimming pared 7 bases from V and 12 bases from J, leaving 15 bases between. The germline gives CDR1 SEHNR, CDR2 FQNEAQ (reference sequence). CDR3 residues: CASTQGVATFF. The CDR3 coding sequence is TGTGCCAGCACCCAAGGAGTAGCGACTTTCTTT.

The J gene is TRBJ2-1, the V gene TRBV7-8, with 8 nucleotides matching TRBD2. CDR1 and CDR2 from the germline V gene are SGHVS and FQNEAQ. The CDR3 loop spans 17 amino acids. V lost 4 bases to trimming and J lost 4 bases; unmatched junction nucleotides: 12. The CDR3 loop is CASSSRPTGTRYNEQFF. CDR3 nucleotide sequence: TGTGCCAGCAGCTCAAGACCTACCGGGACTAGATACAATGAGCAGTTCTTC.

V and J are TRBV5-1 and TRBJ2-3; possible D gene TRBD2, 5 bases. V lost 2 bases and J lost 1, with 14 bases in between. The CDR3 loop spans 16 amino acids. Germline V gene data show CDR1 as SGHRS and CDR2 as YFSETQ. The CDR3 region has the DNA TGCGCCAGCAGCTTTAGTTCGGGGAGAGGCACAGATACGCAGTATTTT. Its protein is CASSFSSGRGTDTQYF.

The genes are TRBV19 and TRBJ2-1, with 10 bases identical to TRBD1. Germline assignment: CDR1 LNHDA and CDR2 SQIVND (reference sequence). J gave up 4 bases and V 5 bases, and 5 bases lay outside the gene matches. The CDR3 consists of 15 residues. The CDR3 sequence: CASSLGDRGYNEQFF. CDR3 DNA: TGTGCCAGTAGTTTGGGGGACAGGGGTTACAATGAGCAGTTCTTC. Together with reference TRBV19 and TRBJ2-1, the CDR3 gives the full variable domain: DGGITQSPKYLFRKEGQNVTLSCEQNLNHDAMYWYRQDPGQGLRLIYYSQIVNDFQKGDIAEGYSVSREKKESFPLTVTSAQKNPTAFYLCASSLGDRGYNEQFFGPGTRLTVL.

The gene calls are TRBV6-5 and TRBJ2-1; 8 nucleotides match TRBD2. Germline trimming cut 2 bases from V and 5 bases from J; bases unmatched to any gene: 2. CDR1 is MNHEY, CDR2 SVGAGI, per germline. The CDR3 loop spans 14 amino acids. The CDR3 reads CASSYPGLDNEQFF. DNA of the CDR3: TGTGCCAGCAGTTACCCGGGACTAGACAATGAGCAGTTCTTC.

This chain joins TRBV7-9 and TRBJ1-1, with 9 bases lining up with TRBD1. V lost 5 bases, J lost 4 bases, and 8 bases stayed unmatched. The CDR3 totals 15 residues. Germline V gives CDR1 SEHNR, CDR2 FQNEAQ (reference sequence). CDR3 DNA: TGTGCCAGCAGCGGCACGGGACAGGGAGGCACTGAAGCTTTCTTT. It codes for CASSGTGQGGTEAFF.

The chain has TRBV7-8 and TRBJ1-6; 7 bases agree with TRBD1. The CDR3 has 16 residues. The V gene end was trimmed by 6 bases and the J gene end by 1 base; junction bases not matched to a gene: 6. Germline lookup yields CDR1 SGHVS and CDR2 FQNEAQ. The CDR3 DNA reads TGTGCCAGCAGACGACAGGGAAGTTCCTATAATTCACCCCTCCACTTT. Its protein product is CASRRQGSSYNSPLHF.